This TCR beta chain was captured by sequencing in a study of shared clonotypes between healthy human individuals. Whole-study context: Aged between 18 and 49, the donors were a couple of women and a few men. Study-wide findings and caveats: Measured sharing among donors was expected to vary with sequencing depth.

Germline V gene data show CDR1 as MDHEN and CDR2 as SYDVKM. This CDR3 has 15 amino acids. V was pared by 5 bases and J by 7 bases, with 17 bases between. Note on this clone: The antigen is unknown.

It was at deep level that the assay was run. Measured with immunoSEQ multiplex PCR; TCRdb has only the in-frame clones, and not every one. The table shows roughly 2.2 million clones, with approximately 93% occurring only once. Each donor was a Caucasian adult residing in Nashville, Tennessee. This TCR came from a man in his late teens or twenties in good health. Some clones in this sample may be carry-over from other donors' samples. The sequenced material came from naive CD4+ T cells from PBMCs. The subset is: CD45RA+ positively selected. The chain couples TRBV28 to TRBJ1-4, with a possible D match to TRBD1 (6 bases). The CDR3, as DNA: TGTGCCAGCAGTATAATTACAGGGCTCTCTGAAAAACTGTTTTTT. Translation: CASSIITGLSEKLFF. Full variable domain (outside the CDR3, taken from reference TRBV28 and TRBJ1-4): DVKVTQSSRYLVKRTGEKVFLECVQDMDHENMFWYRQDPGLGLRLIYFSYDVKMKEKGDIPEGYSVSREKKERFSLILESASTNQTSMYLCASSIITGLSEKLFFGSGTQLSVL.